The source of this T cell receptor (beta chain) is a study of T cells in localized non-small cell lung cancer. General study findings and limits: Researchers found a median approximately 53 of the top 100 tumor clones in adjacent lung.

With regard to this clone: The target antigen is unknown.

TCRdb's copy holds only in-frame clones and misses some; the assay was immunoSEQ multiplex PCR. The data contain roughly 1,400 clones, 30% to 45% of them singletons. The CDR3 is 14 residues long. Germline CDR1 and CDR2: KGHSH and LQKENI. Trimming shortened V by 3 bases and J by 11 bases, and 17 bases separated the two germline ends. The clonotype originates from a female donor older than 55 with stage II lung adenocarcinoma. This sequence joins TRBV18 and TRBJ1-5; D remains ambiguous. The material sequenced was lung tumor tissue, taken before any cancer treatment. DNA of the CDR3: TGTGCCAGCTCACCCGAACATGGGCCGGGAGCCCAGCATTTT. Translation: CASSPEHGPGAQHF.